This TCR beta chain was recorded in a study of T cell repertoires in cytomegalovirus infection (dated 2019 in TCRdb). Regarding the research as a whole: The HLA type of each donor mattered for the analysis, because public TCR beta signatures pointed to carriage of CMV infection along with the matching HLA type.

The CDR3 contains 17 residues, cysteine and phenylalanine counted. Here the CDR3 DNA is all that survives: 51 bases in frame from base 1. Sequences SGHRS (CDR1) and YFSETQ (CDR2) are obtained from the germline V gene. Trimming accounts for 3 bases at V and 1 base at J, while the number of junction bases matched to no gene is 8. Data came from an Illumina HiSeq 1500. TCRdb trimmed the raw reads at Q25, called clones with MiXCR and kept productive beta chains. Duplicate CDR3 protein sequences are folded into a single record with the most common DNA and genes. Recorded for this sample are almost 500,000 distinct CDR3 sequences; approximately 10% of them occurred a single time. The top ten hold 10% of the sample. Turning to this clonotype: This receptor's antigen is unknown. Base qualities are missing; no much larger clone stands one base away.

The investigation overall reported the following: Carriers of CMV infection plus the relevant HLA type were discriminated by the cumulative frequency of public TCR beta family members in the study cohort and in an independent approximately 350-donor cohort. The ex vivo response was dominated by HLA-C-restricted CMV-specific TCR beta clonotypes, which also provided the single most frequent clonotype in two of eight donors.

The source is a human donor in good health (CMV status not recorded). Some clones in this sample may be carry-over from other donors' samples. The chain is encoded by TRBV5-1 joined to TRBJ2-5, with 11 bases matching TRBD2. The source material was PBMCs. The DNA reads as follows: TGCGCCAGCAGCTCCTCTTTTAGCGGGGGGGCCCAAGAGACCCAGTACTTC. This gives the protein CASSSSFSGGAQETQYF.